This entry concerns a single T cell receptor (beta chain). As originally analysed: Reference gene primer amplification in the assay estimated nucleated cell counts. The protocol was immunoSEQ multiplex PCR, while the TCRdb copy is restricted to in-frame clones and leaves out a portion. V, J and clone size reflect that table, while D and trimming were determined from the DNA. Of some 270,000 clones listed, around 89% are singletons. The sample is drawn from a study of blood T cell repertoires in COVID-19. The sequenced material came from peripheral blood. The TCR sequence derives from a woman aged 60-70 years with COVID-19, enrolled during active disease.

The CDR3 here is CASSEGLAGGTDTQYF. CDR3 nucleotides: TGTGCCAGCAGCGAGGGACTAGCGGGGGGGACAGATACGCAGTATTTT. This sequence joins TRBV7-9 and TRBJ2-3, with 16 bases lining up with TRBD2. CDR1 and CDR2 (germline): SEHNR, FQNEAQ (reference sequence). The CDR3 spans 16 residues. Losses at the gene ends were 5 bases for V and 3 bases for J; bases not matched to a gene: 2.